Listed below are T cell receptor beta chains from one sample, sequenced in a study of shared clonotypes between healthy human individuals. Clones were read by immunoSEQ multiplex PCR, and TCRdb kept only the in-frame ones, dropping some. The sample yields hundreds of thousands of clones, 95% to 98% seen once. The sequencing input was naive CD4+ T cells sorted from blood. These receptors were taken from a woman aged 25 to 39 in good health. Each CDR3 is given with its conserved first and last residue. A D gene is named only where the DNA matches it firmly. Expanded clones get a size class; other rows say once, few or many, or leave the size out.

abundance: .
v_gene: TRBV29-1
j_gene: TRBJ1-2
d_gene: .
CDR3nt: TGCAGCGTGGCCATCGGGATAAATGGCTACACCTTC
CDR3aa: CSVAIGINGYTF

abundance: .
v_gene: TRBV10-2
j_gene: TRBJ2-3
d_gene: .
CDR3nt: TGCGCCAGCAGTGTCGGGAGCACCACAGATACGCAGTATTTT
CDR3aa: CASSVGSTTDTQYF

abundance: once
v_gene: TRBV7-2
j_gene: TRBJ2-4
d_gene: TRBD2
CDR3nt: TGTGCCAGCAGCTACACTAGACCGGGACTAGCGGGAGGAAACATTCAGTACTTC
CDR3aa: CASSYTRPGLAGGNIQYF

abundance: .
v_gene: TRBV6-6
j_gene: TRBJ1-2
d_gene: .
CDR3nt: TGTGCCAGCAGTTACTCTACAGAAGGCGGCTACACCTTC
CDR3aa: CASSYSTEGGYTF

abundance: .
v_gene: TRBV27
j_gene: TRBJ2-6
d_gene: .
CDR3nt: TGTGCCAGCACTCTACCCCGGGACCCCGGGCTGTGCTCTGGGGCCAACGTCCTGACTTTC
CDR3aa: CASTLPRDPGLCSGANVLTF

abundance: .
v_gene: TRBV7-9
j_gene: TRBJ1-5
d_gene: .
CDR3nt: TGTGCCAGCAGCTTCAGTATTAGCAATCAGCCCCAGCATTTT
CDR3aa: CASSFSISNQPQHF

abundance: .
v_gene: TRBV28
j_gene: TRBJ1-2
d_gene: .
CDR3nt: TGTGCCAGCAGTCAGGGGCCCGTCTATGGCTACACCTTC
CDR3aa: CASSQGPVYGYTF

abundance: .
v_gene: TRBV28
j_gene: TRBJ2-7
d_gene: .
CDR3nt: TGTGCCAGCAGCTTCTCGGGGCGGGAGCAGTACTTC
CDR3aa: CASSFSGREQYF

abundance: .
v_gene: TRBV14
j_gene: TRBJ2-2
d_gene: TRBD1
CDR3nt: TGTGCCAGCAGCCAAGGACAGGGGAAAACCGGGGAGCTGTTTTTT
CDR3aa: CASSQGQGKTGELFF

abundance: .
v_gene: TRBV28
j_gene: TRBJ1-2
d_gene: TRBD1
CDR3nt: TGTGCCAGCAGTTTTTTGGGACAGGGGACGTCTAACTATGGCTACACCTTC
CDR3aa: CASSFLGQGTSNYGYTF

abundance: once
v_gene: TRBV5-1
j_gene: TRBJ1-1
d_gene: TRBD1
CDR3nt: TGCGCCAGCAGCTTGGCCGGGAATTTTAGGGGACAGGGGAGGATCGCAGGGACTGAAGCTTTCTTT
CDR3aa: CASSLAGNFRGQGRIAGTEAFF

abundance: .
v_gene: TRBV19
j_gene: TRBJ1-4
d_gene: TRBD1
CDR3nt: TGTGCCAGTAGTATGGCCAGGGGGCTAAAGAATGAAAAACTGTTTTTT
CDR3aa: CASSMARGLKNEKLFF

abundance: .
v_gene: TRBV5-4
j_gene: TRBJ2-6
d_gene: .
CDR3nt: TGTGCCAGCAGCACGGGTTCTGGGGCCAACGTCCTGACTTTC
CDR3aa: CASSTGSGANVLTF

abundance: .
v_gene: TRBV5-4
j_gene: TRBJ2-1
d_gene: TRBD2
CDR3nt: TGTGCCAGCAGCTTGGGGGGGGGATCCTACAATGAGCAGTTCTTC
CDR3aa: CASSLGGGSYNEQFF

abundance: .
v_gene: TRBV6-5
j_gene: TRBJ1-2
d_gene: .
CDR3nt: TGTGCCAGCAGCCCCACCTTGGCTCAGGCCCATGGCTACACCTTC
CDR3aa: CASSPTLAQAHGYTF

abundance: .
v_gene: TRBV28
j_gene: TRBJ1-2
d_gene: .
CDR3nt: TGTGCCAGCAGTTTGGGGAGAGGGGGCTACACCTTC
CDR3aa: CASSLGRGGYTF

abundance: .
v_gene: TRBV5-4
j_gene: TRBJ2-1
d_gene: .
CDR3nt: TGTGCCAGCAGCTTCCGGTTGGGGGGTAACAATGAGCAGTTCTTC
CDR3aa: CASSFRLGGNNEQFF

abundance: .
v_gene: TRBV19
j_gene: TRBJ2-1
d_gene: TRBD2
CDR3nt: TGTGCCAGTAGTATACATGGACTAGCGGGAGGGGGCTCCTACAATGAGCAGTTCTTC
CDR3aa: CASSIHGLAGGGSYNEQFF

abundance: .
v_gene: TRBV5-4
j_gene: TRBJ2-2
d_gene: TRBD2
CDR3nt: TGTGCCAGCACCACGAAGTCTCTTGGGACTAGCGCTAACACCGGGGAGCTGTTTTTT
CDR3aa: CASTTKSLGTSANTGELFF

abundance: .
v_gene: TRBV11-2
j_gene: TRBJ1-2
d_gene: .
CDR3nt: TGTGCCAGCAGCTTAGTCGCCAGGCCTTATGGCTACACCTTC
CDR3aa: CASSLVARPYGYTF

abundance: .
v_gene: TRBV2
j_gene: TRBJ1-1
d_gene: .
CDR3nt: TGTGCCAGCACCCAACGGGGCAGGAACACTGAAGCTTTCTTT
CDR3aa: CASTQRGRNTEAFF

abundance: .
v_gene: TRBV9
j_gene: TRBJ2-1
d_gene: TRBD2
CDR3nt: TGTGCCAGCAGCGTAGTTGGACTAGCGGGAGGGAAGTACAATGAGCAGTTCTTC
CDR3aa: CASSVVGLAGGKYNEQFF

abundance: .
v_gene: TRBV7-9
j_gene: TRBJ2-1
d_gene: TRBD2
CDR3nt: TGTGCCAGCAGCTTAGCGGGGACTAGCGGGGTTCTAGAATACAATGAGCAGTTCTTC
CDR3aa: CASSLAGTSGVLEYNEQFF

abundance: .
v_gene: TRBV11-1
j_gene: TRBJ2-7
d_gene: TRBD2
CDR3nt: TGTGCCAGCAGCCATGGGGCTAGCGGGAGTTACGAGCAGTACTTC
CDR3aa: CASSHGASGSYEQYF

abundance: .
v_gene: TRBV6-1
j_gene: TRBJ2-7
d_gene: .
CDR3nt: TGTGCCAGCAGTGAAAACCCAGCGGCCTCCTACGAGCAGTACTTC
CDR3aa: CASSENPAASYEQYF

abundance: .
v_gene: TRBV28
j_gene: TRBJ2-4
d_gene: TRBD1
CDR3nt: TGTGCCAGCAGTCAGGGACAGAAAAACATTCAGTACTTC
CDR3aa: CASSQGQKNIQYF

abundance: .
v_gene: TRBV19
j_gene: TRBJ1-2
d_gene: .
CDR3nt: TGTGCCAGTAGTATAGACAGGGGCAACTATGGCTACACCTTC
CDR3aa: CASSIDRGNYGYTF

abundance: .
v_gene: TRBV28
j_gene: TRBJ2-1
d_gene: .
CDR3nt: TGTGCCAGCACCCCACTTGGGTTCGTCAATGAGCAGTTCTTC
CDR3aa: CASTPLGFVNEQFF

abundance: .
v_gene: TRBV7-8
j_gene: TRBJ2-1
d_gene: .
CDR3nt: TGTGCCAGCAGCTTAGCGCTGGGTTATTCCTACAATGAGCAGTTCTTC
CDR3aa: CASSLALGYSYNEQFF

abundance: .
v_gene: TRBV11-2
j_gene: TRBJ1-6
d_gene: TRBD1
CDR3nt: TGTGCCAGCAGCTGGGGACAGGGTGATAATTCACCCCTCCACTTT
CDR3aa: CASSWGQGDNSPLHF

abundance: .
v_gene: TRBV7-9
j_gene: TRBJ1-1
d_gene: TRBD1
CDR3nt: TGTGCCAGCAGCTTAGTAAACAGGGGGCGGACTGAAGCTTTCTTT
CDR3aa: CASSLVNRGRTEAFF

abundance: .
v_gene: TRBV28
j_gene: TRBJ2-1
d_gene: .
CDR3nt: TGTGCCAGCTGGACGGGAGACCCCGGTTTAGGCAATGAGCAGTTCTTC
CDR3aa: CASWTGDPGLGNEQFF

abundance: .
v_gene: TRBV4-2
j_gene: TRBJ2-1
d_gene: TRBD2
CDR3nt: TGTGCCAGCAGCCAGACTCTAGCGGGAGGGTCCTACAATGAGCAGTTCTTC
CDR3aa: CASSQTLAGGSYNEQFF

abundance: .
v_gene: TRBV27
j_gene: TRBJ2-7
d_gene: .
CDR3nt: TGTGCCAGCCAACCGAGTCCACACAAGCGTTACGAGCAGTACTTC
CDR3aa: CASQPSPHKRYEQYF

abundance: .
v_gene: TRBV6-6
j_gene: TRBJ2-2
d_gene: .
CDR3nt: TGTGCCAGCAGTTACCCAGCGGGCTCTGGTATCGGGGAGCTGTTTTTT
CDR3aa: CASSYPAGSGIGELFF

abundance: .
v_gene: TRBV5-6
j_gene: TRBJ1-2
d_gene: .
CDR3nt: TGTGCCAGCAGCTTACAACCGGATCAGGGTAGCATAAACTATGGCTACACCTTC
CDR3aa: CASSLQPDQGSINYGYTF

abundance: .
v_gene: TRBV4-2
j_gene: TRBJ2-3
d_gene: TRBD2
CDR3nt: TGTGCCAGCAGCCAAGATCAGCTAGCGGGGTACACAGATACGCAGTATTTT
CDR3aa: CASSQDQLAGYTDTQYF

abundance: .
v_gene: TRBV5-1
j_gene: TRBJ2-7
d_gene: .
CDR3nt: TGCGCCAGCAGACCGATCGGGACGAAGCACGAGCAGTACTTC
CDR3aa: CASRPIGTKHEQYF

abundance: .
v_gene: TRBV18
j_gene: TRBJ2-7
d_gene: .
CDR3nt: TGTGCCAGCTCACCATATGGTAGTCCCTCTCCCTACGAGCAGTACTTC
CDR3aa: CASSPYGSPSPYEQYF

abundance: .
v_gene: TRBV27
j_gene: TRBJ2-6
d_gene: .
CDR3nt: TGTGCCAGCAGTTTATCGGGCGGAACTGGGGCCAACGTCCTGACTTTC
CDR3aa: CASSLSGGTGANVLTF

abundance: .
v_gene: TRBV4-1
j_gene: TRBJ1-6
d_gene: .
CDR3nt: TGCGCCAGCAGCCAAGAGGTAGGGACGGCGAATTCACCCCTCCACTTT
CDR3aa: CASSQEVGTANSPLHF

abundance: .
v_gene: TRBV5-1
j_gene: TRBJ2-5
d_gene: TRBD1
CDR3nt: TGCGCCAGCAGCGGGGACAGGGGCCAAGAGACCCAGTACTTC
CDR3aa: CASSGDRGQETQYF

abundance: .
v_gene: TRBV19
j_gene: TRBJ1-3
d_gene: .
CDR3nt: TGTGCCAGTAGTAGCCAGGGGTCTGGAAACACCATATATTTT
CDR3aa: CASSSQGSGNTIYF

abundance: .
v_gene: TRBV7-2
j_gene: TRBJ2-7
d_gene: TRBD1
CDR3nt: TGTGCCAGCAGCAAGCCGGGACAGGGGACCTCCTACGAGCAGTACTTC
CDR3aa: CASSKPGQGTSYEQYF

abundance: once
v_gene: TRBV10-2
j_gene: TRBJ2-2
d_gene: .
CDR3nt: TGCGCCAGCAGTGAGCCGACCCCGCTCACCGGGGAGCTGTTTTTT
CDR3aa: CASSEPTPLTGELFF

abundance: .
v_gene: TRBV4-1
j_gene: TRBJ1-5
d_gene: .
CDR3nt: TGCGCCAGCAGCCATACCGGACAGAGTGATCAGCCCCAGCATTTT
CDR3aa: CASSHTGQSDQPQHF

abundance: .
v_gene: TRBV2
j_gene: TRBJ1-2
d_gene: .
CDR3nt: TGTGCCAGCAGTATGGGACTGGCTGGCTACACCTTC
CDR3aa: CASSMGLAGYTF

abundance: .
v_gene: TRBV5-1
j_gene: TRBJ2-1
d_gene: TRBD1
CDR3nt: TGCGCCAGCAGCAACGGACAGGTTTCCAATGAGCAGTTCTTC
CDR3aa: CASSNGQVSNEQFF

abundance: .
v_gene: TRBV5-1
j_gene: TRBJ1-4
d_gene: TRBD1
CDR3nt: TGCGCCAGCAGCCCATCGACAGGGGGAAGTGAAAAACTGTTTTTT
CDR3aa: CASSPSTGGSEKLFF

abundance: once
v_gene: TRBV19
j_gene: TRBJ1-5
d_gene: TRBD1
CDR3nt: TGTGCCAGTAGTATAACAGGGGATCAGCCCCAGCATTTT
CDR3aa: CASSITGDQPQHF

abundance: .
v_gene: TRBV29-1
j_gene: TRBJ2-4
d_gene: .
CDR3nt: TGCAGCGTTACTCTGATTCGGTGGGGCTCCTTAACGATTCAGTACTTC
CDR3aa: CSVTLIRWGSLTIQYF

abundance: .
v_gene: TRBV6-5
j_gene: TRBJ1-2
d_gene: .
CDR3nt: TGTGCCAGCAGTTACGAGCCCCGGGGGGATGGCTACACCTTC
CDR3aa: CASSYEPRGDGYTF

abundance: .
v_gene: TRBV6-5
j_gene: TRBJ1-1
d_gene: .
CDR3nt: TGTGCCAGCAGCCCCGGGACCCTACTTGGAGCTTTCTTT
CDR3aa: CASSPGTLLGAFF